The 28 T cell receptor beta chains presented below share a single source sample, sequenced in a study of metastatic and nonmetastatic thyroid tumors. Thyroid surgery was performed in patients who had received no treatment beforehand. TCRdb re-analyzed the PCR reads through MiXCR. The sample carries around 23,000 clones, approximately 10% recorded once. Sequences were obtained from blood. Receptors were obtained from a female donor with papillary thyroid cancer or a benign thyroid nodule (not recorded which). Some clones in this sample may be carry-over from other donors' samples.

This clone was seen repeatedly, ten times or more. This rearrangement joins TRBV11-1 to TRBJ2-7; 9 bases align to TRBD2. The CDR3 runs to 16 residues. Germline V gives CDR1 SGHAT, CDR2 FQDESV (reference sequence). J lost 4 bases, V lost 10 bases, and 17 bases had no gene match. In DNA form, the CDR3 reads TGTGCCACTCATCCCCCTGACAGCGGGAGGCAGTACGAGCAGTACTTC. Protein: CATHPPDSGRQYEQYF.

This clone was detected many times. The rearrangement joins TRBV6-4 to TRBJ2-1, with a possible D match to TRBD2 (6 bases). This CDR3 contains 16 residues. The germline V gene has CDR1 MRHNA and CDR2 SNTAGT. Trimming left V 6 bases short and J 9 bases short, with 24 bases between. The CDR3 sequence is CASRFDSGLPTFEQFF. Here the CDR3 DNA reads TGTGCCAGCAGATTCGATTCGGGACTCCCCACATTTGAGCAGTTCTTC.

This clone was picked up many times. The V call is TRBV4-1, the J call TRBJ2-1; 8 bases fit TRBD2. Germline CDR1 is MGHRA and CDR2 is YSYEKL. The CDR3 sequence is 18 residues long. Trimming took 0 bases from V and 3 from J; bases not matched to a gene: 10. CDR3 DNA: TGCGCCAGCAGCCAAGACCCGGGGGGGGCGGGAGGCTACAATGAGCAGTTCTTC. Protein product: CASSQDPGGAGGYNEQFF.

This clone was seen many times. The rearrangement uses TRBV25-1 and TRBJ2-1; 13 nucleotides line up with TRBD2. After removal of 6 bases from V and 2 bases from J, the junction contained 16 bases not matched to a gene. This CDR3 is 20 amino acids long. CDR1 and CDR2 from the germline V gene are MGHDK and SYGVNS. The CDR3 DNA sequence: TGTGCCAGCAGCACCGACGGACTAGCGGGAGAAACGTCGCCCTACAATGAGCAGTTCTTC. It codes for CASSTDGLAGETSPYNEQFF.

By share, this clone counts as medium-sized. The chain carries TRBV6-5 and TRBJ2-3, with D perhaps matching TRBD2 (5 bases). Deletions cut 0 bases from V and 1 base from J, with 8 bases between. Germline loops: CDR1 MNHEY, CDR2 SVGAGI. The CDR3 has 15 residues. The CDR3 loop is CASSYSLSGTDTQYF. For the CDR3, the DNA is TGTGCCAGCAGTTACTCGCTTAGCGGCACAGATACGCAGTATTTT.

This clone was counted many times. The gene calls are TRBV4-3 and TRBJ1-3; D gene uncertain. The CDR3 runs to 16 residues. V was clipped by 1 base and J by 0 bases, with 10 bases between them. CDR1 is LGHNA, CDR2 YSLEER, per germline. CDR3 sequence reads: CASSQGADLSGNTIYF. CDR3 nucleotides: TGCGCCAGCAGCCAAGGGGCGGACCTCTCTGGAAACACCATATATTTT.

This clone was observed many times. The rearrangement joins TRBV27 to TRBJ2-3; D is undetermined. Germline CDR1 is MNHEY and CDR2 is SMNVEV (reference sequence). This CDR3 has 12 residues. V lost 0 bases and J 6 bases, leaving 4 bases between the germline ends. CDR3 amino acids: CASSLSGDTQYF. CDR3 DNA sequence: TGTGCCAGCAGTTTATCAGGCGATACGCAGTATTTT.

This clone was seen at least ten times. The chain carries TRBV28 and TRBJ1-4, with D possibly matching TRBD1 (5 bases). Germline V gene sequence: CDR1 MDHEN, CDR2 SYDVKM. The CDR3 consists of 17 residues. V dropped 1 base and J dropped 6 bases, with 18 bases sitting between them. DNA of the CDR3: TGTGCCAGCAGTTTATACGCGCGCAGGGTTATCGATGAAAAACTGTTTTTT. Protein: CASSLYARRVIDEKLFF.

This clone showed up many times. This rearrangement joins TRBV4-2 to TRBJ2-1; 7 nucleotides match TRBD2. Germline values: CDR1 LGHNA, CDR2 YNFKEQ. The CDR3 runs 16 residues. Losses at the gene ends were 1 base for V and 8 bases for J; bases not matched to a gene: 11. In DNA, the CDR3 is TGTGCCAGCAGCCAAGTCTCCGGGGGAGGGCCCGATGAGCAGTTCTTC. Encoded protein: CASSQVSGGGPDEQFF.

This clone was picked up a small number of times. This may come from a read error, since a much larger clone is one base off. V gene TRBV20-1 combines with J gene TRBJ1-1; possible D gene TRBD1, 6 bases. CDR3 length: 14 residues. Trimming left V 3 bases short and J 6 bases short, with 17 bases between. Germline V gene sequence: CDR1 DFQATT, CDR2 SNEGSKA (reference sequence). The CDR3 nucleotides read TGCAGTGCTAGGGAAACAGGGTGGTGGGCTGAAGCTTTCTTT. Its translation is CSARETGWWAEAFF.

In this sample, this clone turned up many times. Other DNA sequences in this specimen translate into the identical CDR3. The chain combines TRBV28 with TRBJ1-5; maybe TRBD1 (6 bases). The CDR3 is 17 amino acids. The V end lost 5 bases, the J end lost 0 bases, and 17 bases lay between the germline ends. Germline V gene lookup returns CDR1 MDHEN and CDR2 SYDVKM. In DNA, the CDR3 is TGTGCCAGCAGTCCCTCCGGGACAAGTTATAGCAATCAGCCCCAGCATTTT. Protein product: CASSPSGTSYSNQPQHF.

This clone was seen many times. This chain's CDR3 is CSVEGGQDSNEQFF. In nucleotides, the CDR3 is TGCAGCGTTGAAGGGGGACAGGACAGCAATGAGCAGTTCTTC. This chain links TRBV29-1 with TRBJ2-1; 8 bases are a match to TRBD1. V shed 1 base, J shed 6 bases, and the junction held 5 bases outside the gene matches. CDR1 is SQVTM and CDR2 is ANQGSEA in the germline V gene. The CDR3 extends over 14 amino acids.

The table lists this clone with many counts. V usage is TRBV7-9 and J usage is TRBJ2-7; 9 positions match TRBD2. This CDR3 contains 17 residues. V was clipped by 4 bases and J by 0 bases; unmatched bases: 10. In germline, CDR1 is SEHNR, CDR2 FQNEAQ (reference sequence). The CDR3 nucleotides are TGTGCCAGCAGCTCGTCTAGCGGGAAATATAGCTCCTACGAGCAGTACTTC. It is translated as CASSSSSGKYSSYEQYF.

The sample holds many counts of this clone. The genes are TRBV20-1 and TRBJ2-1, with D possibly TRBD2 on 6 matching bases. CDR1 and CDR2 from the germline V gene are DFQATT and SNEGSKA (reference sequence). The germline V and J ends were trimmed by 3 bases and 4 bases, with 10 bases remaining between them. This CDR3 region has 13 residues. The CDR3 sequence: CSASGGVYNEQFF. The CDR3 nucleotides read TGCAGTGCTAGCGGAGGGGTATACAATGAGCAGTTCTTC.

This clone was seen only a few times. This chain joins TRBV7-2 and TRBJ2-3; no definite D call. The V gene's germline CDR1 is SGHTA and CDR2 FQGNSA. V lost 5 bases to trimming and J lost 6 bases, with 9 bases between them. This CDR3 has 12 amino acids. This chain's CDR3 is CASSPTLDTQYF. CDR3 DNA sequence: TGTGCCAGCAGCCCCACGTTGGATACGCAGTATTTT.

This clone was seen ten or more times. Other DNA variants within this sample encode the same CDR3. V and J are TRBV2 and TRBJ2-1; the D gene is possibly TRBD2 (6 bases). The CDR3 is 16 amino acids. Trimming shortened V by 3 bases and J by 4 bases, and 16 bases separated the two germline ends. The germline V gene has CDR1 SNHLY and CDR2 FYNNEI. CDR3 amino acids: CASSDPTGLEYNEQFF. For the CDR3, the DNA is TGTGCCAGCAGTGACCCCACGGGACTGGAGTACAATGAGCAGTTCTTC.

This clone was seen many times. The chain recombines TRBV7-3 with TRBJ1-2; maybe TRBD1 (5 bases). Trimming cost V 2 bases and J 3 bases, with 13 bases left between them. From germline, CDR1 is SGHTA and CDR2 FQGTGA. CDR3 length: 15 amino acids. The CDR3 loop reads CASSLGQGIDYGYTF. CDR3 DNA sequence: TGTGCCAGCAGCTTAGGGCAGGGTATTGACTATGGCTACACCTTC.

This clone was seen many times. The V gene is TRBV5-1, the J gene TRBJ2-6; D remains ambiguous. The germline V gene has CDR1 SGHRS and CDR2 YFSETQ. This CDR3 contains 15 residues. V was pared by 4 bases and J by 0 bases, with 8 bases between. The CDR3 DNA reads TGCGCCAGCAGCATGGTTGTCTCTGGGGCCAACGTCCTGACTTTC. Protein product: CASSMVVSGANVLTF.

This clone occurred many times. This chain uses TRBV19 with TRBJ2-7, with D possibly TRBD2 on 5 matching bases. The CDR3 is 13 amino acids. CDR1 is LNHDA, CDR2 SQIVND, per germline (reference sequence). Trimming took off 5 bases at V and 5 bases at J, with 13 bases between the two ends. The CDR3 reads CASSAGSGDEQYF. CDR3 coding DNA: TGTGCCAGTAGTGCTGGGAGTGGCGACGAGCAGTACTTC.

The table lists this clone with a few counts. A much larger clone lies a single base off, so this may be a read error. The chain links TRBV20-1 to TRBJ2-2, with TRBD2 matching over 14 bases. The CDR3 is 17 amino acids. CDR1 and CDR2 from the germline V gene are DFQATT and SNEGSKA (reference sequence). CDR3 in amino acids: CSARATSGRANTGERFF. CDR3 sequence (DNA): TGCAGTGCTAGGGCGACTAGCGGGAGGGCAAACACCGGGGAGCGGTTTTTT.

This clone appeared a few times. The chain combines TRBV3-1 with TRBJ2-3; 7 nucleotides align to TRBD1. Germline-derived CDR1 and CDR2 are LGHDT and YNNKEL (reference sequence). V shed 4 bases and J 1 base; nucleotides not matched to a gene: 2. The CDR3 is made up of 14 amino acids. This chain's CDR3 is CASSLGTGTDTQYF. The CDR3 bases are TGTGCCAGCAGCCTCGGGACAGGCACAGATACGCAGTATTTT.

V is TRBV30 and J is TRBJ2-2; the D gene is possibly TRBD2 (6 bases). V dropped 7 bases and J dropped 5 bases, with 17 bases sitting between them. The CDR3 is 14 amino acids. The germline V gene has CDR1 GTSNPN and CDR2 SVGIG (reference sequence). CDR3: CASTRDGGTGELFF. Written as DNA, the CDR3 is TGTGCCTCCACCCGGGACGGAGGGACCGGGGAGCTGTTTTTT.

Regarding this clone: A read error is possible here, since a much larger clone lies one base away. CDR3 DNA: TGTGCCAGCAGCCGTATTAAGACTAGCGGGGGATACAATGGGCAGTTCTTC. Translation gives CASSRIKTSGGYNGQFF. J is TRBJ2-1 and V is TRBV11-1; 12 bases line up with TRBD2. Germline V gene sequence: CDR1 SGHAT, CDR2 FQDESV (reference sequence). This CDR3 contains 17 residues.

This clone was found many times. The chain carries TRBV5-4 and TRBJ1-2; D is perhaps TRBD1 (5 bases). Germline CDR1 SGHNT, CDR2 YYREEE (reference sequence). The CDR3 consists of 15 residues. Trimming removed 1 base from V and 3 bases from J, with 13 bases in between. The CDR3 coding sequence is TGTGCCAGCAGCTTGAGGGGCAGGGATGACTATGGCTACACCTTC. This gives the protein CASSLRGRDDYGYTF.

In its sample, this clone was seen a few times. The CDR3 sequence is CASSLGGAKDTQYF. CDR3 DNA sequence: TGTGCCAGCAGTCTAGGGGGCGCGAAAGATACGCAGTATTTT. This chain joins TRBV6-1 and TRBJ2-3; TRBD1 matches at 7 bases. J lost 5 bases, V lost 5 bases, and 7 bases had no gene match. The CDR3 runs 14 residues. From germline, CDR1 is MNHNS and CDR2 SASEGT.

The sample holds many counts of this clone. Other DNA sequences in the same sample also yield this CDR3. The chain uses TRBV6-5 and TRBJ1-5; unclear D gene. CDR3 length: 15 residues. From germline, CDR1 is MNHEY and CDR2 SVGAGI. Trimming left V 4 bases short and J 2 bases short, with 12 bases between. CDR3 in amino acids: CASSLDSSGNQPQHF. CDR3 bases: TGTGCCAGCAGTTTGGATTCTAGCGGCAATCAGCCCCAGCATTTT.

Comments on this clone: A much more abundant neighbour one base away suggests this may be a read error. Written as DNA, the CDR3 is TGTGCCAGCAGCTTAGGACCTCTAGATGGACCCCAAGAGACCCAGTACTTC. Encoded protein: CASSLGPLDGPQETQYF. The V gene is TRBV7-9, the J gene TRBJ2-5; no clear D. V shed 1 base and J shed 1 base, with 16 bases lying between them. The CDR3 has 17 residues. Germline V gene lookup returns CDR1 SEHNR and CDR2 FQNEAQ (reference sequence).

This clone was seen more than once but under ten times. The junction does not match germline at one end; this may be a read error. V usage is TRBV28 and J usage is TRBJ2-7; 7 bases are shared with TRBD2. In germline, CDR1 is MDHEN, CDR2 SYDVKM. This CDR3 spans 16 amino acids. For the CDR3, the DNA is TGTGCCAGCAGCCACGGAGGGTCTCTAGCGGACCTGGGGCAGTGCTTC. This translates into CASSHGGSLADLGQCF.